A single TCR beta chain is shown here with its context. A single base separates this from a much larger clone, so it may be a read error. This record belongs to a study of tumor-infiltrating lymphocytes in primary liver carcinoma. Study-level information: By surgical resection, the patients were treated for their primary liver carcinoma.

This CDR3 has 14 amino acids. Trimming removed 3 bases from V and 2 bases from J, with 5 bases in between. Total RNA (around 500 ng) served as template for TCR beta cDNA synthesis primed by a constant-region primer. Libraries for TCR beta were built through three nested multiplex PCR rounds, which together made up a slightly modified ARM-PCR procedure. A C-beta reverse primer and TRBV1-TRBV30 forward primers served in each of the first two PCR rounds, at about 10 cycles apiece. TCRdb fed the multiplex PCR reads into MiXCR, producing one record per CDR3 protein. The profile shows almost 200,000 distinct CDR3 sequences, about two thirds of them singletons. Blood RNA originated from unsorted whole blood, with germline DNA additionally extracted.

This TCR was sampled from a woman aged 55 to 70 with primary liver carcinoma and hepatitis B virus infection. Sequenced: peripheral blood. The chain has TRBV12-3 or TRBV12-4 and TRBJ2-6, with D uncertain. In DNA form, the CDR3 reads TGTGCCAGCAGTTTTATAGCTGGGGCCAACGTCCTGACTTTC. Translation: CASSFIAGANVLTF.